This T cell receptor beta chain was captured by sequencing in a study of cytomegalovirus exposure and HLA in healthy donors. The study, taken as a whole, reports: The study assumed roughly uniform donor sequencing depth for presence/absence analyses.

The V end was cut by 3 bases, the J end by 3 bases, with 11 bases between. The CDR3 runs to 14 residues. Germline V gene sequence: CDR1 SNHLY, CDR2 FYNNEI. Worth noting for this clone: What it binds is unknown.

The PCR employed 60 Vbeta primers together with 13 Jbeta primers. The table came from immunoSEQ multiplex PCR; TCRdb's copy has only in-frame clones and leaves some out. Among about 120,000 clones listed, around 77% were seen once. The origin of this receptor is a male donor in good health and CMV-seropositive. V is TRBV2 and J is TRBJ1-1, with D possibly being TRBD1 (6 bases). Sequences were obtained from PBMCs. CDR3 residues: CASSDRGLDTEAFF. The CDR3 DNA reads as TGTGCCAGCAGTGACAGGGGCTTGGACACTGAAGCTTTCTTT.